The 5 T cell receptor beta chains below all came from one sample that was sequenced in a study of beta chain features in type 1 diabetes (dated by TCRdb to the late 2010s). Study-wide findings and limitations: Type 1 diabetes patients showed a moderate but significant shortening of TCRB CDR3 length in all four CD4+ subsets.

No antigen is known for these receptors. The library was generated by the immunoSEQ multiplex PCR assay. The entire amount of isolated RNA was reverse transcribed using the High Capacity cDNA Reverse Transcription Kit, so the sequenced TCRB transcripts were expressed ones. In TCRdb, the immuneACCESS table is reduced to in-frame sequences with V and J assigned. These tables do not hold every clone; where another copy was compared, an unresolved V gene accounts for under half, and the others remain unexplained. The sample table contains 640,000 or so clones; only one count was recorded for roughly 13% of them. The top ten clones comprise approximately 0.022% of the sample. The sequencing input was naive CD4+ T cells from blood. Per the publication, the cell subset or site label means: true naive CD4+ T cells. These receptors were collected from a man younger than 30 with type 1 diabetes.

A word on this clone: The sample carries other DNA sequences with the same CDR3. The V and J genes are TRBV6-6 and TRBJ2-7, with D perhaps matching TRBD2 (5 bases). The germline CDR1 and CDR2 sequences are MNHNY and SVGAGI (reference sequence). Deletions cut 0 bases from V and 4 bases from J, with 7 bases between. The CDR3 totals 13 residues. The CDR3 sequence: CASSYSRGYEQYF. The CDR3 DNA is TGTGCCAGCAGTTACTCGAGAGGGTACGAGCAGTACTTC.

This chain links TRBV6-1 with TRBJ1-2; D gene uncertain. The germline V and J ends were trimmed by 1 base and 7 bases, with 10 bases remaining between them. This CDR3 comprises 13 residues. In germline, CDR1 is MNHNS, CDR2 SASEGT. As DNA, the CDR3 is TGTGCCAGCAGTGAAGGGCAGGCCTCTGGCTACACCTTC. It specifies CASSEGQASGYTF.

The rearrangement links TRBV25-1 to TRBJ2-3, with no clear D. The germline V gene encodes CDR1 MGHDK and CDR2 SYGVNS. V was clipped by 6 bases and J by 4 bases, with 17 bases between them. The CDR3 has 15 amino acids. The chain's CDR3 is CASSSRVGLADTQYF. CDR3 DNA: TGTGCCAGCAGCTCAAGGGTGGGTCTCGCAGATACGCAGTATTTT.

This clone appeared a few times. This chain links TRBV9 with TRBJ2-1; 8 nucleotides line up with TRBD2. The V gene's germline CDR1 is SGDLS and CDR2 YYNGEE. V lost 0 bases to trimming and J lost 3 bases; unmatched junction nucleotides: 2. CDR3 size: 15 residues. DNA for the CDR3: TGTGCCAGCAGCGTAGATAGCGGGGACTACAATGAGCAGTTCTTC. This gives the protein CASSVDSGDYNEQFF.

The rearrangement links TRBV30 to TRBJ2-5; either TRBD1 or TRBD2 may supply D (5 bases each). Germline CDR1 is GTSNPN and CDR2 is SVGIG (reference sequence). This CDR3 is built from 14 residues. V was pared by 0 bases and J by 5 bases, with 13 bases between. This chain's CDR3 is CAWSVRGGTETQYF. In nucleotides, the CDR3 is TGTGCCTGGAGTGTACGAGGTGGGACGGAGACCCAGTACTTC.